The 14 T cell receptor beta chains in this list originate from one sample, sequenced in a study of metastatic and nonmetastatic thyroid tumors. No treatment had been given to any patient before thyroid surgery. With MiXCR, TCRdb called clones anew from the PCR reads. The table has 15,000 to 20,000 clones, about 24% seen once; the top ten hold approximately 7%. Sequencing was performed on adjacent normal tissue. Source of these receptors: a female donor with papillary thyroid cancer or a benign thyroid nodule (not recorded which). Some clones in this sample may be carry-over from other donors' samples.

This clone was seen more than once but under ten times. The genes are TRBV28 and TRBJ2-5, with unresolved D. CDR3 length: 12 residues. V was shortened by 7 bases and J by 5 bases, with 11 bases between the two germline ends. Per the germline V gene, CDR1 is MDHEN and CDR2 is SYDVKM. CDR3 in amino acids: CASNPGGETQYF. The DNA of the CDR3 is TGTGCCAGCAATCCCGGTGGGGAGACCCAGTACTTC.

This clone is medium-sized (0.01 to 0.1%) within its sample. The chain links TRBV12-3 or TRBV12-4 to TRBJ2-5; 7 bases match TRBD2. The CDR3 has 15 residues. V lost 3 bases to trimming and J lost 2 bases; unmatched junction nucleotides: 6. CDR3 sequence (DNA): TGTGCCAGCAGTTTCGTCGGCGGGGGACAAGAGACCCAGTACTTC. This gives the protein CASSFVGGGQETQYF.

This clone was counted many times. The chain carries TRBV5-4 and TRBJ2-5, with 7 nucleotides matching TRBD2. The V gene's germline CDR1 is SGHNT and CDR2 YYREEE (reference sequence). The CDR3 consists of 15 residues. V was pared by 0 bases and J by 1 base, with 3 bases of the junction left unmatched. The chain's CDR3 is CASSLASGPQETQYF. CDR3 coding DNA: TGTGCCAGCAGCTTGGCTAGCGGCCCCCAAGAGACCCAGTACTTC.

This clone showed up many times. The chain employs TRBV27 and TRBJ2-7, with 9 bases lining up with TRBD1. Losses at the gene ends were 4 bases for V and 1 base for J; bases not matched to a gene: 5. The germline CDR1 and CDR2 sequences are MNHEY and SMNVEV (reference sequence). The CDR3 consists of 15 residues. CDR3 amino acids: CASSWGTGRSYEQYF. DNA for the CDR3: TGTGCCAGCAGTTGGGGGACAGGGCGTTCCTACGAGCAGTACTTC.

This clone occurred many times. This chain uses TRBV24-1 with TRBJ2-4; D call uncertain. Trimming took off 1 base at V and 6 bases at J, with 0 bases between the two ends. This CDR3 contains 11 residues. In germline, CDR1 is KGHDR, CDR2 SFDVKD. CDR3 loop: CATSDLNIQYF. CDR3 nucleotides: TGTGCCACCAGTGATTTAAACATTCAGTACTTC.

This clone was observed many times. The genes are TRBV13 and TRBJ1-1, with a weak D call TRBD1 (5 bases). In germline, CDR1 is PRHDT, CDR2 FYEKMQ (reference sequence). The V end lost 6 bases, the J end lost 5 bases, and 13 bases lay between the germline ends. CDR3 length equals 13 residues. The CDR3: CASSLGPGTEAFF. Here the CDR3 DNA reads TGTGCCAGCAGTTTGGGCCCAGGGACTGAAGCTTTCTTT. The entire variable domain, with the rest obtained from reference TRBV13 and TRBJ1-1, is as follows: AAGVIQSPRHLIKEKRETATLKCYPIPRHDTVYWYQQGPGQDPQFLISFYEKMQSDKGSIPDRFSAQQFSDYHSELNMSSLELGDSALYFCASSLGPGTEAFFGQGTRLTVV.

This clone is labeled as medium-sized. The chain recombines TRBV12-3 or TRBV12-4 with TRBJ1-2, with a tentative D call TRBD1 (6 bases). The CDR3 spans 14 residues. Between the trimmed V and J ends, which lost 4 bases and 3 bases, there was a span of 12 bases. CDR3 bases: TGTGCCAGCAGTTACGGACAGCTTGACTATGGCTACACCTTC. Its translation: CASSYGQLDYGYTF.

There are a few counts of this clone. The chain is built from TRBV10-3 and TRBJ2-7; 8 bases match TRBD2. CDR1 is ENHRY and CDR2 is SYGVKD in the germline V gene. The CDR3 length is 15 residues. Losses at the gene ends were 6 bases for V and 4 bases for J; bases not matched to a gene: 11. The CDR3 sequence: CAISMGSGGEYEQYF. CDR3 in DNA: TGTGCCATCAGCATGGGCTCCGGGGGGGAATACGAGCAGTACTTC.

In DNA form, the CDR3 reads TGTGCCAGCAGCCCTCTAGCGGGAGTTCATTCAGGTCGGTTCTTC. This sequence encodes CASSPLAGVHSGRFF. This sequence joins TRBV11-1 and TRBJ2-1; 10 nucleotides line up with TRBD2. V was pared by 5 bases and J by 15 bases, with 16 bases of the junction left unmatched. The CDR3 runs to 15 residues. Per the germline V gene, CDR1 is SGHAT and CDR2 is FQDESV (reference sequence).

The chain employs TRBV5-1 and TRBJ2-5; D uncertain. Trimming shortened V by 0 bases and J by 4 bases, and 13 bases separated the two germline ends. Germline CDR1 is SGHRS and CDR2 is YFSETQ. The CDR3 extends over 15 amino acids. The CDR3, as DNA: TGCGCCAGCAGCTTGGCCCTCGGAGTCCCAGAGACCCAGTACTTC. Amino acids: CASSLALGVPETQYF. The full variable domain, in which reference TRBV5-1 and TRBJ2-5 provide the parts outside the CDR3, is KAGVTQTPRYLIKTRGQQVTLSCSPISGHRSVSWYQQTPGQGLQFLFEYFSETQRNKGNFPGRFSGRQFSNSRSEMNVSTLELGDSALYLCASSLALGVPETQYFGPGTRLLVL.

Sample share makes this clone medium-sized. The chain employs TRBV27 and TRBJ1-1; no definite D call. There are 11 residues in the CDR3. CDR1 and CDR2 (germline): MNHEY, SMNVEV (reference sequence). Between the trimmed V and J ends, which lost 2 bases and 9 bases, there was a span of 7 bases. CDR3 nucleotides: TGTGCCAGCAGTTTACACGGAAAAGCTTTCTTT. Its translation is CASSLHGKAFF.

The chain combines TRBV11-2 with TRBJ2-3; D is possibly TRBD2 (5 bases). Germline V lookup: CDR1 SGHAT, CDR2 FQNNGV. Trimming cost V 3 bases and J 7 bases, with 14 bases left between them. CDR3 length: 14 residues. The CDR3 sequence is CASSFEGVINTQYF. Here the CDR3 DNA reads TGTGCCAGCAGCTTCGAGGGAGTTATAAATACGCAGTATTTT.

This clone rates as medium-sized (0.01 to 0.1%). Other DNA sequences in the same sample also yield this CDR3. In nucleotides, the CDR3 is TGTGCCAGTAGTCTGGGACTAGCCGCTGAGGGGCAGTATTTT. Encoded protein: CASSLGLAAEGQYF. The chain uses TRBV19 and TRBJ2-3; 9 bases map to TRBD2. The CDR3 totals 14 residues. V was pared by 5 bases and J by 11 bases, with 11 bases of the junction left unmatched. The V gene's germline CDR1 is LNHDA and CDR2 SQIVND (reference sequence).

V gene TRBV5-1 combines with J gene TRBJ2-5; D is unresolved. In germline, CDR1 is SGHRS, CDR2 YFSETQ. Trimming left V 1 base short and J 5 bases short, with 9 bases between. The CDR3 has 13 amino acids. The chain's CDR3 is CASSLSLVETQYF. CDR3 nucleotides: TGCGCCAGCAGCTTGTCGCTAGTGGAGACCCAGTACTTC.